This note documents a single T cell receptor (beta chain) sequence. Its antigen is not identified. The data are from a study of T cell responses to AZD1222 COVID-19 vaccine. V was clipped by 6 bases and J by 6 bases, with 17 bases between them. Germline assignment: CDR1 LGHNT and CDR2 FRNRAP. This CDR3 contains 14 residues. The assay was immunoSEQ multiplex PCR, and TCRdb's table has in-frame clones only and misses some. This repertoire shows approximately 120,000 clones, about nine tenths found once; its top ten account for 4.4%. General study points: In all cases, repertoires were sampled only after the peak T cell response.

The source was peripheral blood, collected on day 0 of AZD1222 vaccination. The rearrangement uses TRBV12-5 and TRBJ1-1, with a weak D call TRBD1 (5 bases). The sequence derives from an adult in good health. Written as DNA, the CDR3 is TGTGCTAGTGGGCTATGGCCAGGGAAACCTGAAGCTTTCTTT. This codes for CASGLWPGKPEAFF.